Below are 21 T cell receptor beta chains sequenced from a single sample in a study of blood T cell repertoires in COVID-19. TCRdb's table, derived via immunoSEQ multiplex PCR, lists solely in-frame clones and lacks some. There are 150,000 or so clones in the sample; approximately 82% occur only once, and approximately 16% lies in the top ten. The sample was peripheral blood. The receptors stem from a human donor with acute or convalescent COVID-19. The donor label of this sample is uncertain.

The chain couples TRBV28 to TRBJ1-6; the match to TRBD1 covers 7 bases. Germline loops: CDR1 MDHEN, CDR2 SYDVKM. With V trimmed by 4 bases and J by 7 bases, 7 bases remained unmatched. This CDR3 has 15 amino acids. The chain's CDR3 is CASSSRDSFNSPLHF. CDR3 sequence (DNA): TGTGCCAGCAGTTCAAGGGACAGTTTCAATTCACCCCTCCACTTT.

This clone is a singleton in its sample. The V and J genes are TRBV2 and TRBJ1-1; weak D call: TRBD1 (5 bases). CDR1 is SNHLY and CDR2 is FYNNEI in the germline V gene. This CDR3 contains 12 residues. The V gene lost 3 bases and the J gene lost 11 bases, with 13 bases spanning the gap. The CDR3 loop reads CASSDRGLVAFF. The DNA for the CDR3 is TGTGCCAGCAGTGATCGGGGACTGGTGGCTTTCTTT. The full variable domain, in which reference TRBV2 and TRBJ1-1 provide the parts outside the CDR3, is EPEVTQTPSHQVTQMGQEVILRCVPISNHLYFYWYRQILGQKVEFLVSFYNNEISEKSEIFDDQFSVERPDGSNFTLKIRSTKLEDSAMYFCASSDRGLVAFFGQGTRLTVV.

The gene calls are TRBV2 and TRBJ2-5; 7 bases are shared with TRBD2. This CDR3 contains 15 residues. The V segment lost 3 bases and the J segment 7 bases; nucleotides outside the gene matches: 11. Germline CDR1 reads SNHLY; CDR2 reads FYNNEI. This CDR3 reads CASSDSLAAARTQYF. CDR3 nucleotide sequence: TGTGCCAGCAGTGATAGCCTAGCGGCGGCTAGGACCCAGTACTTC.

The chain employs TRBV30 and TRBJ1-5; 7 nucleotides align to TRBD1. The CDR3 totals 14 residues. V lost 4 bases, J lost 3 bases, and 6 bases stayed unmatched. The germline V gene encodes CDR1 GTSNPN and CDR2 SVGIG (reference sequence). CDR3 in amino acids: CAWNRDSLNQPQHF. The CDR3, as DNA: TGTGCCTGGAACCGGGACAGCCTCAATCAGCCCCAGCATTTT.

V is TRBV4-1 and J is TRBJ1-4; TRBD1 is a possible D gene (6 bases). Germline CDR1 and CDR2: MGHRA and YSYEKL. The V and J ends lost 0 bases and 3 bases respectively, with 11 bases between them. The CDR3 is made up of 16 amino acids. CDR3 loop: CASSQEGALANEKLFF. The CDR3 DNA follows: TGCGCCAGCAGCCAAGAGGGGGCGCTGGCTAATGAAAAACTGTTTTTT.

In DNA form, the CDR3 reads TGCGCCAGCAGCTTCCAAGGGGGCTCTGGTTACGAGCAGTACTTC. Its translation: CASSFQGGSGYEQYF. The chain carries TRBV5-1 and TRBJ2-7; 7 positions agree with TRBD1. Trimming removed 2 bases from V and 4 bases from J; junction bases left unmatched: 9. Per the germline V gene, CDR1 is SGHRS and CDR2 is YFSETQ. This CDR3 spans 15 amino acids.

The J gene is TRBJ2-7, the V gene TRBV7-2; 10 bases line up with TRBD2. Germline V gene lookup returns CDR1 SGHTA and CDR2 FQGNSA. This CDR3 region has 16 residues. The V segment lost 2 bases and the J segment 2 bases; nucleotides outside the gene matches: 6. The CDR3: CASSLQGLAGAYEQYF. The CDR3 DNA is TGTGCCAGCAGCTTACAGGGGCTAGCGGGGGCCTACGAGCAGTACTTC.

The rearrangement uses TRBV7-2 and TRBJ1-1; 7 bases match TRBD1. V lost 0 bases, J lost 10 bases, and 5 bases stayed unmatched. Germline V gene lookup returns CDR1 SGHTA and CDR2 FQGNSA. The CDR3 length is 13 residues. The CDR3 sequence is CASSLARQGGAFF. The CDR3 DNA follows: TGTGCCAGCAGCTTAGCCCGCCAGGGGGGAGCTTTCTTT.

The chain combines TRBV29-1 with TRBJ1-1; the D gene is possibly TRBD1 (5 bases). The CDR3 length is 13 residues. V dropped 5 bases and J dropped 4 bases, with 14 bases sitting between them. Germline CDR1 is SQVTM and CDR2 is ANQGSEA. Here the CDR3 reads CSVQGDRGTEAFF. The DNA of the CDR3 is TGCAGCGTTCAGGGTGACCGCGGCACTGAAGCTTTCTTT.

CDR3 sequence reads: CASSSSLGGSNYGYTF. CDR3 bases: TGTGCCAGCAGCTCCTCTTTGGGGGGGTCTAACTATGGCTACACCTTC. The chain links TRBV7-2 to TRBJ1-2; TRBD1 is a possible D gene (5 bases). V was trimmed by 4 bases and J by 0 bases, leaving 15 bases between them. Germline V gene sequence: CDR1 SGHTA, CDR2 FQGNSA. The CDR3 has 16 amino acids.

This chain connects TRBV6-5 to TRBJ1-2, with TRBD1 matching 10 bases. Germline lookup yields CDR1 MNHEY and CDR2 SVGAGI. V dropped 4 bases and J dropped 3; count of bases not matched to a gene: 5. CDR3 size: 15 residues. The DNA for the CDR3 is TGTGCCAGCAGTTTCCTGGACAGGGGGTACTATGGCTACACCTTC. It yields the protein CASSFLDRGYYGYTF.

This clone has more than one count but fewer than ten. V usage is TRBV4-1 and J usage is TRBJ2-2, with 7 bases aligning to TRBD1. CDR1 is MGHRA and CDR2 is YSYEKL in the germline V gene. V shed 6 bases, J shed 5 bases, and the junction held 18 bases outside the gene matches. The CDR3 contains 18 residues. The CDR3 protein is CASRPGTATLNLTGELFF. The CDR3 nucleotides read TGCGCCAGCAGACCCGGGACAGCGACGCTGAATTTGACCGGGGAGCTGTTTTTT.

The chain combines TRBV10-3 with TRBJ2-4; 8 bases match TRBD2. Per germline, CDR1 ENHRY and CDR2 SYGVKD. With V trimmed by 0 bases and J by 9 bases, 16 bases remained unmatched. The CDR3 covers 18 residues. The CDR3 reads CAISESLGTRGKLGIQYF. The CDR3 DNA follows: TGTGCCATCAGTGAGTCACTCGGGACTAGGGGAAAACTGGGCATTCAGTACTTC.

The CDR3 nucleotides are TGTGCCAGCAGTTCCCAGACAGGGAACACCGGGGAGCTGTTTTTT. It translates to CASSSQTGNTGELFF. The rearrangement uses TRBV6-2 or TRBV6-3 and TRBJ2-2, with D possibly matching TRBD1 (6 bases). Looked up from germline, CDR1 is MNHEY and CDR2 is SVGEGT. CDR3 size: 15 residues. V was clipped by 4 bases and J by 1 base, with 10 bases between them.

CDR3 sequence reads: CASSPEVGKRNTEAFF. The CDR3 DNA follows: TGCGCCAGCAGCCCGGAAGTCGGAAAGCGAAACACTGAAGCTTTCTTT. The chain employs TRBV5-1 and TRBJ1-1; D not certain. Germline CDR1 and CDR2: SGHRS and YFSETQ. This CDR3 has 16 residues. V gave up 4 bases and J gave up 2 bases, with 18 bases separating them. Supplemented by reference TRBV5-1 and TRBJ1-1, the full variable domain reads KAGVTQTPRYLIKTRGQQVTLSCSPISGHRSVSWYQQTPGQGLQFLFEYFSETQRNKGNFPGRFSGRQFSNSRSEMNVSTLELGDSALYLCASSPEVGKRNTEAFFGQGTRLTVV.

This chain joins TRBV5-1 and TRBJ2-1, with TRBD2 matching over 16 bases. Trimming at V came to 4 bases and at J to 14 bases, leaving 9 bases not matched to a gene. Germline CDR1 reads SGHRS; CDR2 reads YFSETQ. The CDR3 contains 15 residues. Here the CDR3 DNA reads TGCGCCAGCAGCCAGGGGACTAGCGGGGGGGCCTCGGAGTTCTTC. Protein product: CASSQGTSGGASEFF.

The rearrangement joins TRBV6-5 to TRBJ1-2, with D perhaps TRBD1 (6 bases). This CDR3 spans 15 amino acids. Germline V CDR1 and CDR2: MNHEY, SVGAGI. Deletions cut 5 bases from V and 0 bases from J, with 13 bases between. The CDR3 loop reads CASSTLQGANYGYTF. The CDR3, as DNA: TGTGCCAGCAGTACACTACAGGGAGCTAACTATGGCTACACCTTC.

In this sample, this clone turned up a few times. The chain carries TRBV9 and TRBJ2-7; D gene uncertain. Germline CDR1 reads SGDLS; CDR2 reads YYNGEE. This CDR3 comprises 14 residues. The V end lost 3 bases, the J end lost 0 bases, and 10 bases lay between the germline ends. The CDR3 loop reads CASSARPFSYEQYF. In nucleotides, the CDR3 is TGTGCCAGCAGCGCCCGTCCTTTCTCCTACGAGCAGTACTTC.

This chain joins TRBV6-5 and TRBJ2-2; a possible D gene is TRBD1 (5 bases). The CDR3 consists of 14 residues. In germline, CDR1 is MNHEY, CDR2 SVGAGI. Trimming took 6 bases from V and 2 from J, leaving 10 bases between them. For the CDR3, the DNA is TGTGCCAGCAGGACGACAGTAAACACCGGGGAGCTGTTTTTT. The encoded protein is CASRTTVNTGELFF.

This chain links TRBV11-2 with TRBJ2-7; 9 positions match TRBD2. The J segment lost 3 bases and the V segment lost 8 bases, leaving 8 bases of the junction unmatched. The CDR3 has 14 amino acids. The germline gives CDR1 SGHAT, CDR2 FQNNGV. The CDR3 bases are TGTGCCAGCCGTAGCGGGGGCACTTTCTACGAGCAGTACTTC. Its translation is CASRSGGTFYEQYF.

This chain connects TRBV3-1 (or the pseudogene TRBV3-2) to TRBJ2-2; D is possibly TRBD2 (6 bases). This CDR3 contains 16 residues. The germline V and J ends were trimmed by 4 bases and 0 bases, with 12 bases remaining between them. Germline-derived CDR1 and CDR2 are LGHDT and YNNKEL (reference sequence). This chain's CDR3 is CASSLNGGTNTGELFF. The CDR3 bases are TGTGCCAGCAGCCTAAATGGGGGGACGAACACCGGGGAGCTGTTTTTT.